Included here is one T cell receptor beta chain sequence, with context. The antigen remains undetermined. After removal of 7 bases from V and 3 bases from J, the junction contained 7 bases not matched to a gene. In germline, CDR1 is MNHEY, CDR2 SVGAGI. The length of the CDR3 is 15 residues. This sample is part of a study of vaccination effects on CD4 cells after COVID-19. Study as a whole: Antigen-specific CD4+ T cell clonotypes were called by their expansion after viral peptide-pool culture in ViraFEST. Each well held two million PBMC cultured with around 10 ug/ml peptides and around 10 IU/ml IL-2.

Repertoires were generated with immunoSEQ multiplex PCR, while TCRdb's copy carries only in-frame clones and drops some. Of about 39,000 clones listed, around 71% are singletons. Once cultured for approximately 10 days, the cells underwent separation to obtain CD4+ T cells. Each participant was administered two doses of either the BNT162b2 or the mRNA-1273 vaccine. Vaccinees lacked prior SARS-CoV-2 infection and tested negative for nucleocapsid antibodies. The genes are TRBV6-5 and TRBJ2-2, with TRBD2 identical over 8 bases. The TCR originated in a human donor who received a COVID-19 vaccine. The source was CD4+ T cells from PBMCs cultured without peptide, collected after COVID-19 vaccination. The CDR3, as DNA: TGTGCCAGCATCCGGGGGGGGATCTACACCGGGGAGCTGTTTTTT. Translated: CASIRGGIYTGELFF.